This T cell receptor beta chain was sequenced for a study of chemoradiotherapy in HPV16-positive cancers. Study-wide points: In HPV16-positive patients, HPV-responsive T-cell expansion tracked better recurrence-free survival. The functional HPV-specific definition rests on just a couple of HPV16-positive patients. Candidate HPV-specific clones and E7-related TCR motifs grew in tumor during treatment.

Using immunoSEQ multiplex PCR, the repertoire was profiled, and TCRdb retains in-frame clones only, with some absent. Among about 21,000 clones, over 75% were seen once, and the ten largest hold 2% to 2.5%. Samples were taken several times over chemoradiotherapy. This clone was seen only a few times. The target antigen is unknown. The germline gives CDR1 SNHLY, CDR2 FYNNEI. V was cut by 6 bases and J by 2 bases, with 14 bases left in between. This CDR3 is built from 14 residues. This clonotype was sampled from a human donor with HPV-associated anogenital cancer. Specimen: blood, collected from a patient who underwent chemoradiotherapy. The chain carries TRBV2 and TRBJ2-7; D is unresolved. The chain's CDR3 is CASSRSGTTYEQYF. The DNA for the CDR3 is TGTGCCAGCAGCCGTTCAGGCACAACCTACGAGCAGTACTTC.